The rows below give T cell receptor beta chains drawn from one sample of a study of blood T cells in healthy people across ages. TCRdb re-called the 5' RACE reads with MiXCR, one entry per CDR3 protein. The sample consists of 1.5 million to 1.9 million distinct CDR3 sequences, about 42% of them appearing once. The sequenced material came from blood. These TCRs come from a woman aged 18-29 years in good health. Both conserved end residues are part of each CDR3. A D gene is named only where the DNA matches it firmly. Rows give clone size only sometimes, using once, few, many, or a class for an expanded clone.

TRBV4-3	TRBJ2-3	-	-	TGCGCCGGCAGCCAAGTCGGTCTTAGCGGCCTGAGCACAGATACGCAGTATTTT	CAGSQVGLSGLSTDTQYF
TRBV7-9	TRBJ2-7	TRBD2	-	TGTGCCAGCAATATAGCGGGAGGCAAGTCCTACGAGCAGTACTTC	CASNIAGGKSYEQYF
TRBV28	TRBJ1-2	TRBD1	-	TGTGCCAGCAGTGCTCCGGGACAGGGGTTGTATGGCTACACCTTC	CASSAPGQGLYGYTF
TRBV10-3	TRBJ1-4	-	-	TGTGCCACACAGGGCGACGGTGAAAAACTGTTTTTT	CATQGDGEKLFF
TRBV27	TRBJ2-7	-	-	TGTGCCAGCAGTTGGGCAGTCCTTTACGAGCAGTACTTC	CASSWAVLYEQYF
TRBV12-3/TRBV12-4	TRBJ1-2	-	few	TGTGCCAGCAGTAACAGGGACTATGGCTACACCTTC	CASSNRDYGYTF
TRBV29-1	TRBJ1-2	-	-	TGCAGCGTTGAAAGGCGGGGGGAGAATGGCTACACCTTC	CSVERRGENGYTF
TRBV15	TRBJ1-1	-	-	TGTGCCACCAGCAGACAGACAGCGGGGAACACTGAAGCTTTCTTT	CATSRQTAGNTEAFF
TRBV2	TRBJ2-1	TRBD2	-	TGTGCCAGCATTTCATCCGGGACTAGTTCAAATGAGCAGTTCTTC	CASISSGTSSNEQFF
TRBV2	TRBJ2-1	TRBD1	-	TGTGCCAGCAGGACGGGACAGGGTTTAGATGAGCAGTTCTTC	CASRTGQGLDEQFF
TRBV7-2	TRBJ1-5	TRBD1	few	TGTGCCAGCAGCAGGGACAGGGAACAGCCCCAGCATTTT	CASSRDREQPQHF
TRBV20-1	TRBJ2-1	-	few	TGCAGTGCTAGAAAGTCCAGGAATTACAATGAGCAGTTCTTC	CSARKSRNYNEQFF
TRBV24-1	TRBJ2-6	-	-	TGTGCCACCAGTGGTGGGGAGGCTGGGGCCAACGTCCTGACTTTC	CATSGGEAGANVLTF
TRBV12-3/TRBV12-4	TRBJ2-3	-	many	TGTGCCAGCAGTGTACAGGACCTGCGGGTGGGTACGCAGTATTTT	CASSVQDLRVGTQYF
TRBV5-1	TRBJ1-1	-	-	TGCGCCAGCAGCCGTATGGGGGCTGAAGCTTTCTTT	CASSRMGAEAFF
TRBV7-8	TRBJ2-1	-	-	TGTGCCAGCAGCTTCCGGGAGACCTACAATGAGCAGTTCTTC	CASSFRETYNEQFF
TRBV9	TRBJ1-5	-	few	TGTGCCAGCAGCGGTTTGGGGGATCAGCCCCAGCATTTT	CASSGLGDQPQHF
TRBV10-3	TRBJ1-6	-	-	TGTGCCATCAGGGTTTCAGATAATTCACCCCTCCACTTT	CAIRVSDNSPLHF
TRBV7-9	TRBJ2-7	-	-	TGTGCCAGCAGCCCACAGGGAATGGCCTACGAGCAGTACTTC	CASSPQGMAYEQYF
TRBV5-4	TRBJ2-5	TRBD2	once	TGTGCCAGCACCCTCCTAGCGGGGGGCCTCCAAGAGACCCAGTACTTC	CASTLLAGGLQETQYF
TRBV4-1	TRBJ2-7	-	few	TGCGCCAGCAGCACGGACCCAGACTACGAGCAGTACTTC	CASSTDPDYEQYF
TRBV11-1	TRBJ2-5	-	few	TGTGCCAGCAGCTTAGTGGCAGGCATTATTGAGACCCAGTACTTC	CASSLVAGIIETQYF
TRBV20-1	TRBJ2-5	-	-	TGCAGTGCTACCCCGGGGACATCCCGGACCCAGTACTTC	CSATPGTSRTQYF
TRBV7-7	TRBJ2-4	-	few	TGTGCTAGCAGCCCGGCAGGGTTGGCGGACACAACTGGAGCCAAAAACATTCAGTACTTC	CASSPAGLADTTGAKNIQYF
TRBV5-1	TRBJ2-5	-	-	TGCGCCAGCAGCGACGTCAGGGGTAATGAGCAGTACTTC	CASSDVRGNEQYF
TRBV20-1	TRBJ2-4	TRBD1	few	TGCAGTGCTTCTGACAGGGGCCTAGCCAAAAACATTCAGTACTTC	CSASDRGLAKNIQYF
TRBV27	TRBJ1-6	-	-	TGTGCCAGCAGTTCATCAGGGGTAAGCCCCTATAATTCACCCCTCCACTTT	CASSSSGVSPYNSPLHF
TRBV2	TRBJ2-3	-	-	TGTGCCAGCAGTGAGTTTAGCCGGAGCACAGATACGCAGTATTTT	CASSEFSRSTDTQYF
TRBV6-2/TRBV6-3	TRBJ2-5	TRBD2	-	TGTGCCAGCAGTCCTCCCGCGCCGGGAGGAGGAGAGACCCAGTACTTC	CASSPPAPGGGETQYF
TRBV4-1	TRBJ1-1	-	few	TGCGCCAGCAGCCAAGAGTCAGGGGATGAAGCTTTCTTT	CASSQESGDEAFF
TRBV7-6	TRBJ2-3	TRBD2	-	TGTGCCAGCAGCTTAGCACAAGCGGGAGGCGCCTATACGCAGTATTTT	CASSLAQAGGAYTQYF
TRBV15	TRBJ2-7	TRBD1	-	TGTGCCACCAGCATAGGGACAGGGAACGAGCAGTACTTC	CATSIGTGNEQYF